Below are 20 T cell receptor beta chains sequenced from a single sample in a study of tissue T cells after allogeneic stem cell transplantation (dated by TCRdb to between 2021 and 2024). The intended sense of this specimen's time point label: human tissue collected at research (rapid) autopsy. Receptors were amplified or captured by the immunoSEQ multiplex PCR assay. As stored in TCRdb, this immuneACCESS dataset retains in-frame rearrangements with V and J assigned. A fraction of the clones does not appear; measured against another copy, unresolved V genes explain less than half of the discrepancy, and the remainder lacks a known reason. Within this sample are 450 to 650 clones, with roughly three quarters of them counted one time only. Around 22% of the sample lies in the top ten. The sample in question was ileal tissue, obtained at autopsy. The receptors stem from a female patient between 18 and 49 years old with steroid-refractory graft-versus-host disease after an allogeneic stem cell transplant. After a transplant, some T cells may be the graft donor's own cells.

The chain recombines TRBV25-1 with TRBJ2-3, with D possibly being TRBD2 (7 bases). Trimming removed 1 base from V and 10 bases from J, with 12 bases in between. Germline V gene lookup returns CDR1 MGHDK and CDR2 SYGVNS. This CDR3 is 13 amino acids long. This CDR3 reads CASSELGRGAQYF. The CDR3 DNA reads as TGTGCCAGCAGTGAATTGGGGAGGGGGGCGCAGTATTTT. The whole variable domain, remainder taken from reference TRBV25-1 and TRBJ2-3, is EADIYQTPRYLVIGTGKKITLECSQTMGHDKMYWYQQDPGMELHLIHYSYGVNSTEKGDLSSESTVSRIRTEHFPLTLESARPSHTSQYLCASSELGRGAQYFGPGTRLTVL.

The chain has TRBV5-1 and TRBJ1-1; no firm D call. V was cut by 5 bases and J by 6 bases, with 11 bases left in between. Germline V gene data show CDR1 as SGHRS and CDR2 as YFSETQ. CDR3 size: 12 residues. The CDR3, as DNA: TGCGCCAGCAGAGGTAGGGCTGCTGAAGCTTTCTTT. Its protein product is CASRGRAAEAFF. Using reference TRBV5-1 and TRBJ1-1 for the parts outside the CDR3, the full variable domain is KAGVTQTPRYLIKTRGQQVTLSCSPISGHRSVSWYQQTPGQGLQFLFEYFSETQRNKGNFPGRFSGRQFSNSRSEMNVSTLELGDSALYLCASRGRAAEAFFGQGTRLTVV.

The chain has TRBV2 and TRBJ2-7; no reliable D call. The CDR3 runs 12 residues. The germline gives CDR1 SNHLY, CDR2 FYNNEI. Trimming took 4 bases from V and 1 from J, leaving 5 bases between them. DNA for the CDR3: TGTGCCAGCAGTGGACTTTCCTACGAGCAGTACTTC. Protein: CASSGLSYEQYF. Full variable domain (outside the CDR3, taken from reference TRBV2 and TRBJ2-7): EPEVTQTPSHQVTQMGQEVILRCVPISNHLYFYWYRQILGQKVEFLVSFYNNEISEKSEIFDDQFSVERPDGSNFTLKIRSTKLEDSAMYFCASSGLSYEQYFGPGTRLTVT.

This clone has just one count. V and J are TRBV4-2 and TRBJ1-2, with TRBD1 identical over 7 bases. The CDR3 is 15 amino acids. CDR1 and CDR2 (germline): LGHNA, YNFKEQ. V dropped 1 base and J dropped 4; count of bases not matched to a gene: 6. As DNA, the CDR3 is TGTGCCAGCAGCCAAGCCGGGGGACAGCCCTATGGCTACACCTTC. Its translation is CASSQAGGQPYGYTF.

The chain carries TRBV19 and TRBJ1-1; 7 bases are shared with TRBD1. The CDR3 length is 12 residues. CDR1 and CDR2 (germline): LNHDA, SQIVND (reference sequence). Trimming removed 10 bases from V and 4 bases from J; junction bases left unmatched: 6. CDR3 in amino acids: CATSKGATEAFF. CDR3 in DNA: TGTGCCACATCGAAGGGGGCCACTGAAGCTTTCTTT.

V gene TRBV15 combines with J gene TRBJ1-1; D is perhaps TRBD1 (5 bases). The CDR3 is 17 amino acids. V lost 5 bases and J 6 bases, leaving 25 bases between the germline ends. CDR1 is LNHNV, CDR2 YYDKDF, per germline (reference sequence). The CDR3 coding sequence is TGTGCCACCAGCGGGACCCTGAACAAAGGGAGGGGCGCTGAAGCTTTCTTT. Amino acid sequence: CATSGTLNKGRGAEAFF. The variable domain in full, completed from reference TRBV15 and TRBJ1-1, reads DAMVIQNPRYQVTQFGKPVTLSCSQTLNHNVMYWYQQKSSQAPKLLFHYYDKDFNNEADTPDNFQSRRPNTSFCFLDIRSPGLGDTAMYLCATSGTLNKGRGAEAFFGQGTRLTVV.

The V and J genes are TRBV7-9 and TRBJ1-4; TRBD1 is a possible D gene (5 bases). CDR1 and CDR2 (germline): SEHNR, FQNEAQ (reference sequence). Trimming left V 5 bases short and J 4 bases short, with 14 bases between. This CDR3 is built from 15 residues. This chain's CDR3 is CASSPKPGDNEKLFF. DNA of the CDR3: TGTGCCAGCAGCCCAAAGCCGGGGGATAATGAAAAACTGTTTTTT.

The rearrangement links TRBV5-1 to TRBJ1-1, with D maybe TRBD1 (6 bases). Trimming took 4 bases from V and 2 from J, leaving 9 bases between them. The germline V gene has CDR1 SGHRS and CDR2 YFSETQ. The CDR3 runs to 13 residues. Here the CDR3 DNA reads TGCGCCAGCAGCGCTGGGACAAACACTGAAGCTTTCTTT. Translation gives CASSAGTNTEAFF.

V is TRBV5-1 and J is TRBJ2-5; 7 bases align to TRBD1. Trimming cost V 4 bases and J 5 bases; bases outside gene matches: 5. CDR3 length: 13 residues. CDR1 and CDR2 (germline): SGHRS, YFSETQ. The DNA for the CDR3 is TGCGCCAGCAGCGTGACAGGGACCGAGACCCAGTACTTC. Protein sequence: CASSVTGTETQYF.

The gene calls are TRBV6-5 and TRBJ2-2, with D hard to call. CDR1 and CDR2 (germline): MNHEY, SVGAGI. The CDR3 is 13 residues long. V lost 7 bases to trimming and J lost 6 bases, with 12 bases between them. The CDR3: CASTLTWSGELFF. As DNA, the CDR3 is TGTGCCAGCACTCTCACGTGGTCCGGGGAGCTGTTTTTT.

The V and J genes are TRBV10-3 and TRBJ1-1; 12 bases map to TRBD1. Germline trimming cut 10 bases from V and 5 bases from J; bases unmatched to any gene: 8. The CDR3 has 14 residues. In germline, CDR1 is ENHRY, CDR2 SYGVKD. The DNA of the CDR3 is TGTGCCACCTCGGGACAGGGGGCGCGAACTGAAGCTTTCTTT. Its translation: CATSGQGARTEAFF.

Of note for this clone: One end of the junction varies from germline; a read error may be responsible. The rearrangement links TRBV7-7 to TRBJ2-5; 13 positions agree with TRBD2. CDR1 and CDR2 (germline): SSHAT, FNYEAQ (reference sequence). This CDR3 region has 16 residues. CDR3 sequence reads: CASSLTSGRAGETQYF. For the CDR3, the DNA is TGTGCTAGCAGCTTAACTAGCGGGAGGGCCGGGGAGACCCAGTACTTC.

The chain is built from TRBV7-8 and TRBJ1-2; D not certain. The CDR3 has 12 amino acids. The V and J ends lost 2 bases and 7 bases respectively, with 8 bases between them. The germline gives CDR1 SGHVS, CDR2 FQNEAQ. In DNA form, the CDR3 reads TGTGCCAGCAGCTTAAATGGAGGTGGCTACACCTTC. Residues: CASSLNGGGYTF. The full variable domain, in which reference TRBV7-8 and TRBJ1-2 provide the parts outside the CDR3, is GAGVSQSPRYKVAKRGQDVALRCDPISGHVSLFWYQQALGQGPEFLTYFQNEAQLDKSGLPSDRFFAERPEGSVSTLKIQRTQQEDSAVYLCASSLNGGGYTFGSGTRLTVV.

The V and J genes are TRBV10-1 and TRBJ2-2; 9 positions agree with TRBD1. This CDR3 spans 14 amino acids. V lost 10 bases to trimming and J lost 2 bases; unmatched junction nucleotides: 5. Germline CDR1 WNHNN, CDR2 SYGVQD (reference sequence). The CDR3 DNA reads TGCGCCACCAGGACAGGGGACAACACCGGGGAGCTGTTTTTT. It yields the protein CATRTGDNTGELFF.

The chain uses TRBV6-6 and TRBJ1-1; D might be TRBD1 (6 bases). V lost 6 bases, J lost 4 bases, and 9 bases lay in between. This CDR3 region has 12 residues. Germline V CDR1 and CDR2: MNHNY, SVGAGI (reference sequence). DNA for the CDR3: TGTGCCAGCAGAGGGGGGGGCACTGAAGCTTTCTTT. This encodes CASRGGGTEAFF.

This clone was seen once. This chain connects TRBV2 to TRBJ2-7; tentative D call: TRBD2 (6 bases). The V end lost 3 bases, the J end lost 5 bases, and 20 bases lay between the germline ends. The CDR3 spans 16 residues. Germline assignment: CDR1 SNHLY and CDR2 FYNNEI. CDR3 sequence: CASSDPGEIHPDEQYF. The DNA for the CDR3 is TGTGCCAGCAGTGATCCGGGGGAGATCCATCCGGACGAGCAGTACTTC.

This rearrangement joins TRBV5-6 to TRBJ1-4; the D is unclear. Germline V lookup: CDR1 SGHDT, CDR2 YYEEEE. Trimming took 6 bases from V and 1 from J, leaving 13 bases between them. The CDR3 runs 15 residues. The CDR3 DNA is TGTGCCAGCACCAGGAAGGGCAGAACTAATGAAAAACTGTTTTTT. It codes for CASTRKGRTNEKLFF.

This clone was seen only a few times. The V gene is TRBV25-1, the J gene TRBJ2-3, with no clear D. The CDR3 extends over 15 amino acids. Germline CDR1 is MGHDK and CDR2 is SYGVNS. V was trimmed by 5 bases and J by 0 bases, leaving 12 bases between them. The CDR3 sequence is CASSKWVFSTDTQYF. The CDR3 DNA reads as TGTGCCAGCAGTAAATGGGTTTTTAGCACAGATACGCAGTATTTT.

This clone has a handful of counts. This chain connects TRBV12-3 or TRBV12-4 to TRBJ2-5; unclear D gene. This CDR3 has 11 residues. Trimming took 4 bases from V and 2 from J, leaving 2 bases between them. In DNA, the CDR3 is TGTGCCAGCAGTTCACAAGAGACCCAGTACTTC. Amino acids: CASSSQETQYF.

J is TRBJ1-1 and V is TRBV19; 9 nucleotides match TRBD1. Trimming removed 5 bases from V and 2 bases from J; junction bases left unmatched: 6. This CDR3 region has 15 residues. Germline V lookup: CDR1 LNHDA, CDR2 SQIVND (reference sequence). The CDR3 protein is CASSPWDRANTEAFF. In nucleotides, the CDR3 is TGTGCCAGTAGTCCTTGGGACAGGGCTAACACTGAAGCTTTCTTT.